Sequencing of this T cell receptor (beta chain) was carried out in a study of blood T cell repertoires in COVID-19. Study-level information: COVID-19 samples, acute and convalescent, were from the United States, Italy and Spain. Nucleic acid was either cDNA or gDNA, and it came from T cells, B-cell-depleted T cells, or PBMCs.

As processed by the authors: Amplifying reference gene primers gave estimates of nucleated cell counts. Profiled with immunoSEQ multiplex PCR; TCRdb holds only in-frame clones, not every one. D and trimming were read from the DNA, whereas the V and J calls and clone size are those reported in that table. In the table there are some 130,000 clones, almost 70% of which are singletons. Per germline, CDR1 LGHDT and CDR2 YNNKEL (reference sequence). The V end was cut by 0 bases, the J end by 6 bases, with 3 bases between. This CDR3 is built from 11 residues. The specimen was peripheral blood. V usage is TRBV3-1 (or the pseudogene TRBV3-2) and J usage is TRBJ2-7; D gene ambiguous. This TCR derives from a woman between 70 and 85 years old with acute or convalescent COVID-19. This CDR3 reads CASSQDLEQYF. The CDR3 DNA sequence: TGTGCCAGCAGCCAAGATCTCGAGCAGTACTTC.